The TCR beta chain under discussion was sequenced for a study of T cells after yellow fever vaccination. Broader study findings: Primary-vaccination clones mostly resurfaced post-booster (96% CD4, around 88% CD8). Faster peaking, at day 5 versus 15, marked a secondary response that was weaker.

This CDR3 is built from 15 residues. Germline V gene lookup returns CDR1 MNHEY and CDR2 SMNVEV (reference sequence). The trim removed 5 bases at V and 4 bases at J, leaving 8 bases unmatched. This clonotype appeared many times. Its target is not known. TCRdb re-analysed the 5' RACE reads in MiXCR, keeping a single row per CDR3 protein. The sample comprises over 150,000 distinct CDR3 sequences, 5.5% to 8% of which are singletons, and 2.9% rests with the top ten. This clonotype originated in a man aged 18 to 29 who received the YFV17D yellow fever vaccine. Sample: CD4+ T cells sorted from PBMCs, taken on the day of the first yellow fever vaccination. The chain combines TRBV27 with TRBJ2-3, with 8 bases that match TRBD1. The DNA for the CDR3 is TGTGCCAGCAGTCGCCGACAGGGGCTTTCAGATACGCAGTATTTT. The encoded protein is CASSRRQGLSDTQYF.